This T cell receptor (beta chain) is drawn from a study of OX40 agonist ivuxolimab in advanced cancers. Overall study context: The dose-escalation cohort was around 83% male, with a mean age of around 54 years, ranging about 20 to 85.

Assay: immunoSEQ multiplex PCR; the TCRdb copy retains only in-frame clones and omits some. The repertoire has 72,000 or so clones, more than 75% of them found once; the top ten carry around 0.23%. Excluded were patients having autoimmune disease history or systemic immunosuppression. V was shortened by 1 base and J by 1 base, with 15 bases between the two germline ends. The germline CDR1 and CDR2 sequences are LGHNA and YNFKEQ. The CDR3 covers 17 residues. Sequences were derived from CD4+ or CD8+ T cells sorted from blood, sampled in a trial of the OX40 agonist ivuxolimab. The gene calls are TRBV4-2 and TRBJ2-3; D uncertain. The source is an adult with an advanced solid tumor such as melanoma, head and neck, liver or kidney cancer. The CDR3 nucleotides are TGTGCCAGCAGCCAAGTCGCAGGACCCCAGGGCACAGATACGCAGTATTTT. This gives the protein CASSQVAGPQGTDTQYF.